A single sample is the source of the 26 T cell receptor beta chains below, sequenced in a study of blood T cell repertoires in COVID-19. Clones were read by immunoSEQ multiplex PCR, and TCRdb kept only the in-frame ones, dropping some. The sample lists approximately 71,000 clones; about 80% were seen once. The sample consisted of peripheral blood. The receptors originated from a man in his 60s with active or convalescent COVID-19.

The J gene is TRBJ1-6, the V gene TRBV18; D uncertain. V was trimmed by 1 base and J by 8 bases, leaving 9 bases between them. The CDR3 loop spans 14 amino acids. Per germline, CDR1 KGHSH and CDR2 LQKENI. The CDR3 region has the DNA TGTGCCAGCTCACCACAAAGGACTGATTCACCCCTCCACTTT. Its translation is CASSPQRTDSPLHF.

The gene calls are TRBV6-6 and TRBJ1-4, with D uncertain. Germline V gives CDR1 MNHNY, CDR2 SVGAGI (reference sequence). V was shortened by 0 bases and J by 7 bases, with 12 bases between the two germline ends. The CDR3 extends over 15 amino acids. CDR3 nucleotide sequence: TGTGCCAGCAGTTACTCGAGGCCCTGGTTTGAAAAACTGTTTTTT. Translated, it gives CASSYSRPWFEKLFF.

The chain has TRBV9 and TRBJ1-2; TRBD1 is a possible D gene (5 bases). The V end was cut by 0 bases, the J end by 6 bases, with 9 bases between. The CDR3 is 13 amino acids. Germline-derived CDR1 and CDR2 are SGDLS and YYNGEE. In DNA form, the CDR3 reads TGTGCCAGCAGCGTAGGGGGAGGGGATGGCTACACCTTC. This encodes CASSVGGGDGYTF.

V and J are TRBV5-1 and TRBJ2-3; D is unresolved. Per the germline V gene, CDR1 is SGHRS and CDR2 is YFSETQ. The CDR3 contains 15 residues. Trimming stripped 2 bases from V and 0 bases from J, with 10 bases between. CDR3 nucleotide sequence: TGCGCCAGCAGCTTATACGGGTCTAGCACAGATACGCAGTATTTT. This gives the protein CASSLYGSSTDTQYF.

This clone was recorded at least ten times. V gene TRBV27 combines with J gene TRBJ2-3, with D unresolved. With 5 bases removed from V and 3 bases from J, the gap between germline ends came to 12 bases. CDR1 and CDR2 (germline): MNHEY, SMNVEV (reference sequence). This CDR3 is built from 14 residues. CDR3 residues: CASSPETKTDTQYF. CDR3 DNA: TGTGCCAGCAGTCCCGAGACAAAGACAGATACGCAGTATTTT.

V usage is TRBV9 and J usage is TRBJ2-1, with TRBD2 identical over 11 bases. This CDR3 region has 16 residues. The germline V gene encodes CDR1 SGDLS and CDR2 YYNGEE. Unmatched junction bases numbered 9, after V lost 2 bases and J lost 8 bases. The CDR3 sequence is CASSVSGGAGSDEQFF. The CDR3 region has the DNA TGTGCCAGCAGCGTTAGCGGGGGGGCCGGTTCCGATGAGCAGTTCTTC.

The chain employs TRBV3-1 (or the pseudogene TRBV3-2) and TRBJ1-1; D remains unclear. The V gene lost 3 bases and the J gene lost 6 bases, with 11 bases spanning the gap. Germline-derived CDR1 and CDR2 are LGHDT and YNNKEL (reference sequence). This CDR3 contains 13 residues. In DNA form, the CDR3 reads TGTGCCAGCAGCCACCGGGGAGTCGCTGAAGCTTTCTTT. Translated: CASSHRGVAEAFF.

This sequence joins TRBV11-2 and TRBJ1-1; D call uncertain. V was clipped by 1 base and J by 1 base, with 7 bases between them. CDR1 and CDR2 from the germline V gene are SGHAT and FQNNGV. The CDR3 extends over 14 amino acids. Written as DNA, the CDR3 is TGTGCCAGCAGCTTAGGAGGCGGGAACACTGAAGCTTTCTTT. This encodes CASSLGGGNTEAFF.

The J gene is TRBJ2-7, the V gene TRBV7-9; 8 nucleotides line up with TRBD1. J was trimmed by 4 bases and V by 4 bases; bases with no gene match: 12. CDR1 SEHNR and CDR2 FQNEAQ come from the germline V gene (reference sequence). This CDR3 region has 16 residues. Written as DNA, the CDR3 is TGTGCCAGCAGCTCTACAGACAGGGGAACTTCTTACGAGCAGTACTTC. This codes for CASSSTDRGTSYEQYF.

The gene calls are TRBV13 and TRBJ1-2, with D maybe TRBD1 (6 bases). Germline values: CDR1 PRHDT, CDR2 FYEKMQ (reference sequence). Trimming stripped 2 bases from V and 4 bases from J, with 17 bases between. This CDR3 has 16 amino acids. CDR3 in DNA: TGTGCCAGCAGCTTACGCAACCTGGACAGCATCTATGGCTACACCTTC. It codes for CASSLRNLDSIYGYTF.

The chain couples TRBV3-1 (or the pseudogene TRBV3-2) to TRBJ2-5, with 10 nucleotides matching TRBD1. Germline loops: CDR1 LGHDT, CDR2 YNNKEL (reference sequence). The CDR3 is 18 residues long. The V segment lost 3 bases and the J segment 5 bases; nucleotides outside the gene matches: 15. The CDR3 loop is CASSQKTTRQGARETQYF. Written as DNA, the CDR3 is TGTGCCAGCAGCCAGAAAACAACCAGACAGGGGGCGAGGGAGACCCAGTACTTC.

The count of this clone is one. The same CDR3 also results from other DNA sequences found in this sample. The J gene is TRBJ2-6, the V gene TRBV4-1; a possible D gene is TRBD2 (5 bases). V gave up 0 bases and J gave up 1 base, with 7 bases separating them. The CDR3 has 16 residues. The germline V gene encodes CDR1 MGHRA and CDR2 YSYEKL. The DNA of the CDR3 is TGCGCCAGCAGCCAAGATCGGGGTTCTGGGGCCAACGTCCTGACTTTC. Amino acids: CASSQDRGSGANVLTF.

This chain links TRBV5-4 with TRBJ2-3, with 9 bases that match TRBD2. The length of the CDR3 is 16 residues. The junction had 8 bases not matched to a gene; V was cut back by 3 bases and J by 3 bases. CDR1 is SGHNT, CDR2 YYREEE, per germline (reference sequence). The CDR3 here is CASSWGGLAGTDTQYF. The CDR3 DNA follows: TGTGCCAGCAGCTGGGGGGGCCTAGCGGGAACAGATACGCAGTATTTT.

The CDR3 DNA reads as TGTGCCAGCTCACCCGAGCGGGATACGCAGTATTTT. This gives the protein CASSPERDTQYF. The chain recombines TRBV18 with TRBJ2-3, with a possible D match to TRBD2 (5 bases). Per germline, CDR1 KGHSH and CDR2 LQKENI. The CDR3 totals 12 residues. The germline V and J ends were trimmed by 3 bases and 6 bases, with 7 bases remaining between them.

V usage is TRBV6-5 and J usage is TRBJ1-6, with D perhaps matching TRBD1 (5 bases). The ends were cut back, 4 bases at V and 16 bases at J, with 17 bases in the middle. Germline CDR1 is MNHEY and CDR2 is SVGAGI. The CDR3 has 13 amino acids. The CDR3 reads CASSSPTLTALHF. The CDR3, as DNA: TGTGCCAGCAGTTCCCCCACCCTGACAGCTCTCCACTTT.

For this clone: Within the sample, other DNA sequences also encode this same CDR3. The chain employs TRBV2 and TRBJ1-5; 7 positions match TRBD1. CDR3 length equals 14 residues. V gave up 6 bases and J gave up 3 bases; unmatched junction bases: 5. CDR1 and CDR2 from the germline V gene are SNHLY and FYNNEI. CDR3 loop: CASSAGTDNQPQHF. The CDR3, as DNA: TGTGCCAGCAGCGCCGGGACAGACAATCAGCCCCAGCATTTT.

The chain combines TRBV18 with TRBJ1-3, with 9 positions matching TRBD1. V was pared by 4 bases and J by 4 bases, with 11 bases of the junction left unmatched. The germline V gene encodes CDR1 KGHSH and CDR2 LQKENI. This CDR3 has 17 amino acids. This CDR3 reads CASSRPGQGFSGNTIYF. CDR3 sequence (DNA): TGTGCCAGCTCACGACCGGGACAGGGTTTTTCCGGAAACACCATATATTTT.

The rearrangement joins TRBV6-6 to TRBJ1-1; 7 nucleotides agree with TRBD1. Germline V gene sequence: CDR1 MNHNY, CDR2 SVGAGI (reference sequence). The CDR3 totals 13 residues. Trimming cost V 6 bases and J 1 base; bases outside gene matches: 2. The CDR3 DNA is TGTGCCAGCAGGACAGGGACGAACACTGAAGCTTTCTTT. Translated, it gives CASRTGTNTEAFF.

This clone was found once. This chain joins TRBV28 and TRBJ1-6; D remains ambiguous. The germline V gene encodes CDR1 MDHEN and CDR2 SYDVKM. The CDR3 totals 16 residues. The V gene lost 4 bases and the J gene lost 3 bases, with 13 bases spanning the gap. The CDR3: CASSSPGFYYNSPLHF. DNA of the CDR3: TGTGCCAGCAGTTCACCGGGGTTTTACTATAATTCACCCCTCCACTTT. Combining the CDR3 with reference TRBV28 and TRBJ1-6 gives the whole variable domain DVKVTQSSRYLVKRTGEKVFLECVQDMDHENMFWYRQDPGLGLRLIYFSYDVKMKEKGDIPEGYSVSREKKERFSLILESASTNQTSMYLCASSSPGFYYNSPLHFGNGTRLTVT.

This clone was observed a handful of times. The J gene is TRBJ2-1, the V gene TRBV5-4, with D possibly TRBD1 on 7 matching bases. CDR3 length: 14 residues. The germline V and J ends were trimmed by 3 bases and 5 bases, with 12 bases remaining between them. The germline gives CDR1 SGHNT, CDR2 YYREEE (reference sequence). CDR3 coding DNA: TGTGCCAGCAGCTGGGGGGACAGCGACAATGAGCAGTTCTTC. As protein: CASSWGDSDNEQFF.

V is TRBV3-1 (or the pseudogene TRBV3-2) and J is TRBJ2-7, with 8 bases that match TRBD1. The length of the CDR3 is 14 residues. V trimming: 2 bases; J trimming: 2 bases; junction bases outside the gene matches: 2. Germline V gene lookup returns CDR1 LGHDT and CDR2 YNNKEL (reference sequence). CDR3 DNA sequence: TGTGCCAGCAGCCAAAGGGACAGGCCCTACGAGCAGTACTTC. The encoded protein is CASSQRDRPYEQYF.

Here the CDR3 DNA reads TGTGCCAGCTCACCACCAGTTGAGGGAACAACTTTCTTT. Protein product: CASSPPVEGTTFF. This chain connects TRBV18 to TRBJ1-1; D is undetermined. Deletions cut 0 bases from V and 12 bases from J, with 14 bases between. From germline, CDR1 is KGHSH and CDR2 LQKENI. The CDR3 extends over 13 amino acids.

The gene calls are TRBV7-3 and TRBJ2-1, with TRBD1 as a possible D gene (7 bases). Germline V gives CDR1 SGHTA, CDR2 FQGTGA. V shed 5 bases and J shed 2 bases, with 13 bases lying between them. The length of the CDR3 is 15 residues. The CDR3: CASSGRTGPYNEQFF. The CDR3 DNA reads as TGTGCCAGCAGCGGGAGGACAGGACCCTACAATGAGCAGTTCTTC. Together with reference TRBV7-3 and TRBJ2-1, the CDR3 gives the full variable domain: GAGVSQTPSNKVTEKGKYVELRCDPISGHTALYWYRQSLGQGPEFLIYFQGTGAADDSGLPNDRFFAVRPEGSVSTLKIQRTERGDSAVYLCASSGRTGPYNEQFFGPGTRLTVL.

Concerning this clone: This sample also contains other DNA sequences that code for the same CDR3. V usage is TRBV28 and J usage is TRBJ1-2, with D hard to call. Germline CDR1 MDHEN, CDR2 SYDVKM. This CDR3 is built from 12 residues. V lost 3 bases and J lost 3, with 5 bases in between. The CDR3 DNA follows: TGTGCCAGCAGTTTTCAGGACTATGGCTACACCTTC. Its translation is CASSFQDYGYTF.

The chain links TRBV24-1 to TRBJ1-2; weak D call: TRBD1 (6 bases). V was clipped by 0 bases and J by 8 bases, with 18 bases between them. The CDR3 runs to 16 residues. The germline V gene has CDR1 KGHDR and CDR2 SFDVKD. The CDR3 DNA reads TGTGCCACCAGTGATTTGGGTCTCGGGGGGGCATACGGCTACACCTTC. Encoded protein: CATSDLGLGGAYGYTF.

The V and J genes are TRBV18 and TRBJ2-6; D possibly corresponds to TRBD2 (6 bases). Trimming removed 3 bases at V and 4 bases at J, with 13 bases between. Looked up from germline, CDR1 is KGHSH and CDR2 is LQKENI. The CDR3 length is 16 residues. The CDR3 coding sequence is TGTGCCAGCTCACCCCGGGGGAACTCCGGGGCCAACGTCCTGACTTTC. Translation: CASSPRGNSGANVLTF.